This TCR beta chain was profiled in a study of blood T cell repertoires in COVID-19. Background on the study: There were acute and convalescent COVID-19 samples, and they came from the United States, Italy and Spain.

Original methodology: Amplification of reference gene primers was used by the study to estimate nucleated cell counts. Assay: immunoSEQ multiplex PCR; the TCRdb copy retains only in-frame clones and omits some. Clone size and V and J calls were adopted from that table, with D and trimming inferred from the DNA. The sample holds about 87,000 clones; about 88% are singletons and the top ten take less than 6.5%. Looked up from germline, CDR1 is GTSNPN and CDR2 is SVGIG (reference sequence). The V gene lost 3 bases and the J gene lost 7 bases, with 16 bases spanning the gap. The CDR3 consists of 13 residues.

This clonotype was obtained from a man in his forties or fifties with acute or convalescent COVID-19. The V call is TRBV30, the J call TRBJ2-7, with a weak D call TRBD2 (6 bases). Material: peripheral blood. The CDR3 coding sequence is TGTGCCTGGAGAGTCGGCGGGGCGGGAGAGCAGTACTTC. Translating it yields CAWRVGGAGEQYF.